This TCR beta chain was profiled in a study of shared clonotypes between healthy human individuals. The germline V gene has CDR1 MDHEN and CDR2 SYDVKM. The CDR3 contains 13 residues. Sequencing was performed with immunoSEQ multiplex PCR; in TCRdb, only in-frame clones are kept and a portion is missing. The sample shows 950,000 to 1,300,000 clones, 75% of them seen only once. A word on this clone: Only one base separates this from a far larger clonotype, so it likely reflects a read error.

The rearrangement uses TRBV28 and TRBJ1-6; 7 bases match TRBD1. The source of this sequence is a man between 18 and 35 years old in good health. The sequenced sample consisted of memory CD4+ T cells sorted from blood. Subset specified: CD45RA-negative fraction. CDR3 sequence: CASSLGTDSPFHF. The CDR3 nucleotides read TGTGCCAGCAGTCTAGGGACAGATTCACCCTTCCACTTT.